This passage covers 21 T cell receptor beta chains from one sample sequenced in a study of blood T cell repertoires in COVID-19. The method was immunoSEQ multiplex PCR; TCRdb's version includes in-frame clones alone and lacks a portion of them. The table includes approximately 170,000 clones, roughly four fifths detected once. The sequenced sample consisted of peripheral blood. These receptor sequences come from a woman older than 75 with acute or convalescent COVID-19.

This clone was seen just once. The V gene is TRBV2, the J gene TRBJ1-2; TRBD1 is a possible D gene (5 bases). CDR1 and CDR2 from the germline V gene are SNHLY and FYNNEI. CDR3 length equals 13 residues. With 4 bases removed from V and 6 bases from J, the gap between germline ends came to 12 bases. The CDR3 coding sequence is TGTGCCAGCAGTGTGTCAGGGTTCGATGGCTACACCTTC. Translated: CASSVSGFDGYTF.

This chain links TRBV12-5 with TRBJ2-1; the D gene is possibly TRBD2 (5 bases). Germline assignment: CDR1 LGHNT and CDR2 FRNRAP. The CDR3 contains 14 residues. Trimming shortened V by 4 bases and J by 2 bases, and 9 bases separated the two germline ends. The CDR3 here is CASGSGFPYNEQFF. Here the CDR3 DNA reads TGTGCTAGTGGTTCGGGGTTCCCCTACAATGAGCAGTTCTTC.

The rearrangement joins TRBV5-1 to TRBJ1-2, with 7 positions matching TRBD1. The V segment lost 4 bases and the J segment 6 bases; nucleotides outside the gene matches: 15. This CDR3 contains 16 residues. CDR1 is SGHRS, CDR2 YFSETQ, per germline. This CDR3 reads CASSAQPQGVVHGYTF. CDR3 DNA: TGCGCCAGCAGCGCCCAACCGCAGGGGGTAGTCCATGGCTACACCTTC.

The genes are TRBV5-4 and TRBJ2-3; 14 bases align to TRBD2. J gave up 1 base and V 4 bases, and 8 bases lay outside the gene matches. CDR1 is SGHNT, CDR2 YYREEE, per germline (reference sequence). CDR3 length equals 18 residues. This chain's CDR3 is CASSPGGLAGARTDTQYF. CDR3 DNA: TGTGCCAGCAGCCCCGGGGGACTAGCGGGGGCCCGCACAGATACGCAGTATTTT. The full variable domain, in which reference TRBV5-4 and TRBJ2-3 provide the parts outside the CDR3, is ETGVTQSPTHLIKTRGQQVTLRCSSQSGHNTVSWYQQALGQGPQFIFQYYREEENGRGNFPPRFSGLQFPNYSSELNVNALELDDSALYLCASSPGGLAGARTDTQYFGPGTRLTVL.

The chain joins TRBV9 to TRBJ1-5; TRBD1 agrees at 8 bases. V lost 0 bases to trimming and J lost 6 bases; unmatched junction nucleotides: 5. CDR3 size: 15 residues. Germline V lookup: CDR1 SGDLS, CDR2 YYNGEE. For the CDR3, the DNA is TGTGCCAGCAGCGTAGGTCCGACAGGGGCTCAGCCCCAGCATTTT. As protein: CASSVGPTGAQPQHF.

This sequence joins TRBV5-5 and TRBJ2-1, with 7 bases matching TRBD2. The trim removed 2 bases at V and 6 bases at J, leaving 17 bases unmatched. CDR3 size: 18 residues. CDR1 and CDR2 (germline): SGHKS, YYEKEE (reference sequence). The CDR3 DNA reads TGTGCCAGCAGCTTTTCCCCGCAGCCGGGACTAAGGGGCAATGAGCAGTTCTTC. This translates into CASSFSPQPGLRGNEQFF.

The chain couples TRBV18 to TRBJ2-2; D unclear. CDR3 length: 14 residues. The V end lost 0 bases, the J end lost 2 bases, and 4 bases lay between the germline ends. Germline V lookup: CDR1 KGHSH, CDR2 LQKENI. The CDR3 DNA follows: TGTGCCAGCTCACCACCGTCTAACACCGGGGAGCTGTTTTTT. Residues: CASSPPSNTGELFF.

The V gene is TRBV28, the J gene TRBJ2-1, with 9 bases lining up with TRBD1. The CDR3 totals 16 residues. The V gene's germline CDR1 is MDHEN and CDR2 SYDVKM. Trimming at V came to 2 bases and at J to 5 bases, leaving 7 bases not matched to a gene. The CDR3 region has the DNA TGTGCCAGCAGTTTAGCCGGGACAGGGATTAACAATGAGCAGTTCTTC. Its translation is CASSLAGTGINNEQFF.

The chain has TRBV19 and TRBJ1-6, with D perhaps matching TRBD1 (6 bases). CDR3 length: 15 residues. Germline V lookup: CDR1 LNHDA, CDR2 SQIVND (reference sequence). Trimming shortened V by 6 bases and J by 7 bases, and 16 bases separated the two germline ends. The CDR3: CASSPSQGWNSPLHF. CDR3 coding DNA: TGTGCCAGTAGCCCCTCCCAGGGGTGGAATTCACCCCTCCACTTT.

The CDR3 is CASSLSWADNSPLHF. CDR3 sequence (DNA): TGTGCCAGCAGTTTATCCTGGGCTGATAATTCACCCCTCCACTTT. This chain uses TRBV28 with TRBJ1-6, with D uncertain. The CDR3 length is 15 residues. Germline V gives CDR1 MDHEN, CDR2 SYDVKM. Trimming stripped 1 base from V and 5 bases from J, with 9 bases between.

The chain recombines TRBV4-3 with TRBJ2-7; D is possibly TRBD1 (8 bases). The CDR3 consists of 17 residues. Germline CDR1 and CDR2: LGHNA and YSLEER. The V and J ends lost 4 bases and 3 bases respectively, with 22 bases between them. The CDR3 DNA sequence: TGCGCCAGCAGCCGTTCGAGGGGGGGACAGGTTAACTACGAGCAGTACTTC. Translating gives CASSRSRGGQVNYEQYF.

This chain connects TRBV3-1 (or the pseudogene TRBV3-2) to TRBJ1-2, with 7 bases that match TRBD1. Trimming cost V 3 bases and J 8 bases; bases outside gene matches: 6. CDR1 and CDR2 from the germline V gene are LGHDT and YNNKEL (reference sequence). This CDR3 is built from 13 residues. The CDR3 protein is CASSHTGDAGYTF. CDR3 sequence (DNA): TGTGCCAGCAGCCATACAGGGGATGCGGGCTACACCTTC.

This clone was counted once. The chain uses TRBV5-5 and TRBJ2-1; the D gene is possibly TRBD1 (6 bases). The germline V gene encodes CDR1 SGHKS and CDR2 YYEKEE (reference sequence). CDR3 length equals 18 residues. V dropped 0 bases and J dropped 5 bases, with 21 bases sitting between them. The DNA of the CDR3 is TGTGCCAGCAGCTTGGGGGGACAACCATTGTACCTGAACAATGAGCAGTTCTTC. Translated: CASSLGGQPLYLNNEQFF. Combining the CDR3 with reference TRBV5-5 and TRBJ2-1 gives the whole variable domain DAGVTQSPTHLIKTRGQQVTLRCSPISGHKSVSWYQQVLGQGPQFIFQYYEKEERGRGNFPDRFSARQFPNYSSELNVNALLLGDSALYLCASSLGGQPLYLNNEQFFGPGTRLTVL.

The J gene is TRBJ2-1, the V gene TRBV2; D is perhaps TRBD1 (5 bases). Trimming took off 10 bases at V and 8 bases at J, with 21 bases between the two ends. This CDR3 has 14 residues. Germline CDR1 reads SNHLY; CDR2 reads FYNNEI. The chain's CDR3 is CATPLRPGFDEQFF. The CDR3 DNA reads as TGTGCCACCCCCCTAAGGCCAGGGTTCGATGAGCAGTTCTTC. The whole variable domain, filled in from reference TRBV2 and TRBJ2-1, reads EPEVTQTPSHQVTQMGQEVILRCVPISNHLYFYWYRQILGQKVEFLVSFYNNEISEKSEIFDDQFSVERPDGSNFTLKIRSTKLEDSAMYFCATPLRPGFDEQFFGPGTRLTVL.

This sequence joins TRBV11-2 and TRBJ2-2; possible D gene TRBD2, 5 bases. This CDR3 has 14 residues. CDR1 is SGHAT and CDR2 is FQNNGV in the germline V gene. With 6 bases removed from V and 0 bases from J, the gap between germline ends came to 8 bases. CDR3 loop: CASRELANTGELFF. The CDR3, as DNA: TGTGCCAGCAGGGAACTAGCGAACACCGGGGAGCTGTTTTTT.

This clone was detected a few times. The genes are TRBV7-3 and TRBJ2-1, with D tentatively TRBD2 (7 bases). V was cut by 2 bases and J by 8 bases, with 16 bases left in between. Per germline, CDR1 SGHTA and CDR2 FQGTGA. The CDR3 contains 15 residues. CDR3 in DNA: TGTGCCAGCAGCTTATGGGGGGGCCCTGGTGATGAGCAGTTCTTC. Translating gives CASSLWGGPGDEQFF.

The V gene is TRBV7-9, the J gene TRBJ2-7, with D tentatively TRBD2 (5 bases). This CDR3 contains 15 residues. With 4 bases removed from V and 3 bases from J, the gap between germline ends came to 16 bases. The V gene's germline CDR1 is SEHNR and CDR2 FQNEAQ (reference sequence). For the CDR3, the DNA is TGTGCCAGCAGCTCCACCAGCGGACCCTACTACGAGCAGTACTTC. It codes for CASSSTSGPYYEQYF. Full variable domain (remainder filled in from reference TRBV7-9 and TRBJ2-7): DTGVSQNPRHKITKRGQNVTFRCDPISEHNRLYWYRQTLGQGPEFLTYFQNEAQLEKSRLLSDRFSAERPKGSFSTLEIQRTEQGDSAMYLCASSSTSGPYYEQYFGPGTRLTVT.

The CDR3 DNA is TGTGCCAGCAGTGGTGTCAGGGGGTCATATGGCTACACCTTC. It yields the protein CASSGVRGSYGYTF. The chain has TRBV2 and TRBJ1-2; 7 nucleotides line up with TRBD1. Germline assignment: CDR1 SNHLY and CDR2 FYNNEI. Germline trimming cut 4 bases from V and 5 bases from J; bases unmatched to any gene: 7. The CDR3 runs to 14 residues.

The chain uses TRBV10-3 and TRBJ2-2, with 7 positions matching TRBD2. The germline CDR1 and CDR2 sequences are ENHRY and SYGVKD. V lost 9 bases to trimming and J lost 5 bases; unmatched junction nucleotides: 12. CDR3 length: 15 residues. CDR3 loop: CAILPGSGGTGELFF. The CDR3, as DNA: TGTGCCATTCTCCCGGGATCCGGGGGGACCGGGGAGCTGTTTTTT.

This chain joins TRBV7-2 and TRBJ2-1; TRBD2 agrees at 8 bases. The CDR3 covers 16 residues. With V trimmed by 1 base and J by 4 bases, 6 bases remained unmatched. Germline V gives CDR1 SGHTA, CDR2 FQGNSA. In DNA, the CDR3 is TGTGCCAGCAGCTTAGTTTCGCGGGGGGCATACAATGAGCAGTTCTTC. It specifies CASSLVSRGAYNEQFF.

The V call is TRBV19, the J call TRBJ1-5, with 8 bases aligning to TRBD1. There are 16 residues in the CDR3. Germline trimming cut 9 bases from V and 4 bases from J; bases unmatched to any gene: 14. CDR1 and CDR2 from the germline V gene are LNHDA and SQIVND (reference sequence). The chain's CDR3 is CASKDRVLLANQPQHF. CDR3 coding DNA: TGTGCCAGCAAGGACAGGGTCCTATTAGCAAATCAGCCCCAGCATTTT. Full variable domain (missing parts from reference TRBV19 and TRBJ1-5): DGGITQSPKYLFRKEGQNVTLSCEQNLNHDAMYWYRQDPGQGLRLIYYSQIVNDFQKGDIAEGYSVSREKKESFPLTVTSAQKNPTAFYLCASKDRVLLANQPQHFGDGTRLSIL.